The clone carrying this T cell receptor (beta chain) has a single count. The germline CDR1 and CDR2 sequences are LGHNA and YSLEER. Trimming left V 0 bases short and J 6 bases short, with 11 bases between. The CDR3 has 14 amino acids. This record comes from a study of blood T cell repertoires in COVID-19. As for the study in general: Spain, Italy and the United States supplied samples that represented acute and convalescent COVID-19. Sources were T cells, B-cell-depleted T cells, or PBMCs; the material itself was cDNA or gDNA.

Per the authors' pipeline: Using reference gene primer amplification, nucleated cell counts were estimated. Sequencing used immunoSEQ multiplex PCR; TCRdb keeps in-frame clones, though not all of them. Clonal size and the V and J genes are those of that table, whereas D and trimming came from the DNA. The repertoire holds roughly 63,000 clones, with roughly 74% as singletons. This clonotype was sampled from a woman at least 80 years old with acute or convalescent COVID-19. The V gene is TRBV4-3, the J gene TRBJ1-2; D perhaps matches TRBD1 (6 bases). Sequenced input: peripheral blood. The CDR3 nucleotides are TGCGCCAGCAGCCAAGACGGGGGGGGCGATGGCTACACCTTC. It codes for CASSQDGGGDGYTF.